What follows describes a single T cell receptor beta chain. Germline values: CDR1 SGHVS, CDR2 FNYEAQ. The CDR3 has 18 amino acids. V lost 2 bases to trimming and J lost 5 bases, with 24 bases between them. This sample stems from a study of blood T cells in healthy people across ages. A second PCR, run for about 6 to 12 cycles, used a sample-barcoded 5' primer plus a J-beta primer mix. TCRdb independently ran MiXCR on the 5' RACE reads; one entry per CDR3 protein. Of around 900,000 distinct CDR3 sequences in the sample, just over 50% were seen once. The source material was blood. V usage is TRBV7-6 and J usage is TRBJ2-5; tentative D call: TRBD1 (6 bases). This sequence was found in a woman aged 60-70 years in good health. CDR3 bases: TGTGCCAGCAGCTTAAGGCCTAGCTTTGGACAGACAAAGGAGACCCAGTACTTC. Translating it yields CASSLRPSFGQTKETQYF.